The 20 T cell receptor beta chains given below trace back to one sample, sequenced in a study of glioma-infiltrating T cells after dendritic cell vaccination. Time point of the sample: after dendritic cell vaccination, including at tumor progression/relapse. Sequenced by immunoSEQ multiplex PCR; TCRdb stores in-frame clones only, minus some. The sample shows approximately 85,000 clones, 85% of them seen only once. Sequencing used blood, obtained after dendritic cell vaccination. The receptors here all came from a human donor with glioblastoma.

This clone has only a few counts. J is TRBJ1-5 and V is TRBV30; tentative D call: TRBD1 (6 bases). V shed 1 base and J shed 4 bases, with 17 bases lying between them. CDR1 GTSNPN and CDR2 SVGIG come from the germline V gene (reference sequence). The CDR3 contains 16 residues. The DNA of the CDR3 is TGTGCCTGGAGTGCTCTGACAGGTCTGGGGAATCAGCCCCAGCATTTT. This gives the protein CAWSALTGLGNQPQHF.

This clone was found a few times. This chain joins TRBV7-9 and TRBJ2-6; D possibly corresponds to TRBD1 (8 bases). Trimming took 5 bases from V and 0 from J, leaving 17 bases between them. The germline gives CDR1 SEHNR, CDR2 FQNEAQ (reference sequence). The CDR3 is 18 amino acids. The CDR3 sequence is CASSLGQGGGSGANVLTF. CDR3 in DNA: TGTGCCAGCAGCCTCGGACAGGGAGGGGGCTCTGGGGCCAACGTCCTGACTTTC.

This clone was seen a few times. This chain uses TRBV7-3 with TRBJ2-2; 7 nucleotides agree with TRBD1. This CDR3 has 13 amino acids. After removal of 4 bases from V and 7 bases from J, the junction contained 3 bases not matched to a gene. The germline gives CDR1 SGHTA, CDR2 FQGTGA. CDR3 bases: TGTGCCAGCAGCTCGACAGGGAACGGGGAGCTGTTTTTT. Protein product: CASSSTGNGELFF.

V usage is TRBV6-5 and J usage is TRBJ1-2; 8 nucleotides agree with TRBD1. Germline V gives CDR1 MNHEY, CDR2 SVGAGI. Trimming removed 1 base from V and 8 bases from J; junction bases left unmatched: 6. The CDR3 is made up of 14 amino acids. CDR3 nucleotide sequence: TGTGCCAGCAGTTACTTGCGACAGGGGACGGGCTACACCTTC. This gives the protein CASSYLRQGTGYTF.

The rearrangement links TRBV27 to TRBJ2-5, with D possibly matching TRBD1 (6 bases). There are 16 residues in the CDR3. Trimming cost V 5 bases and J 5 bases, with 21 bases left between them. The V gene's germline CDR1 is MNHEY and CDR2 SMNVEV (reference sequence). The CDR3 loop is CASSPLIAGAAETQYF. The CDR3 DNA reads TGTGCCAGCAGTCCCCTGATTGCAGGGGCAGCGGAGACCCAGTACTTC.

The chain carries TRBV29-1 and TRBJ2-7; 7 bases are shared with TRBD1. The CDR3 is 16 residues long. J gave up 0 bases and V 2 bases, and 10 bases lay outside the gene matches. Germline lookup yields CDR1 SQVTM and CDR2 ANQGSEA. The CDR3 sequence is CSVERFTGAGSYEQYF. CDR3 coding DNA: TGCAGCGTTGAAAGGTTTACAGGGGCAGGCTCCTACGAGCAGTACTTC.

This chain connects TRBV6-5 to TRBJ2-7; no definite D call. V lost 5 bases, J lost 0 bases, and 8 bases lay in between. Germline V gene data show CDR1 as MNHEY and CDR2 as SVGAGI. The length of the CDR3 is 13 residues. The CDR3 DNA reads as TGTGCCAGCAGTGTCGGTAGCTCCTACGAGCAGTACTTC. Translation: CASSVGSSYEQYF.

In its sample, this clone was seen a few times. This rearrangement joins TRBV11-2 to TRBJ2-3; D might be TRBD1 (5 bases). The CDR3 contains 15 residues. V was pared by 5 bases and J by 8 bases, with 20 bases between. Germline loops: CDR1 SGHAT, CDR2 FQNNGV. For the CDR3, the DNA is TGTGCCAGCAGCCTCACCGCGACAGCATTTGCTACGCAGTATTTT. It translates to CASSLTATAFATQYF. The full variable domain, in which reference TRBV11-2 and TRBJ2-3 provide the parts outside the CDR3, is EAGVAQSPRYKIIEKRQSVAFWCNPISGHATLYWYQQILGQGPKLLIQFQNNGVVDDSQLPKDRFSAERLKGVDSTLKIQPAKLEDSAVYLCASSLTATAFATQYFGPGTRLTVL.

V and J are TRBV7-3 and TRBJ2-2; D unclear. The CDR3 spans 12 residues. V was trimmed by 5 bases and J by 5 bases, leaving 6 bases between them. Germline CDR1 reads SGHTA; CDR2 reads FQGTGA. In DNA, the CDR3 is TGTGCCAGCAGCGCGGAGACCGGGGAGCTGTTTTTT. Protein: CASSAETGELFF.

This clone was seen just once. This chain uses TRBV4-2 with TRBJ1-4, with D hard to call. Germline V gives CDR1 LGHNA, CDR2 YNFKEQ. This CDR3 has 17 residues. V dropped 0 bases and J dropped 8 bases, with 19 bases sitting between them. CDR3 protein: CASSQDLFSAVGEKLFF. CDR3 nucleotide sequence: TGTGCCAGCAGCCAAGATTTGTTTTCGGCTGTCGGGGAAAAACTGTTTTTT.

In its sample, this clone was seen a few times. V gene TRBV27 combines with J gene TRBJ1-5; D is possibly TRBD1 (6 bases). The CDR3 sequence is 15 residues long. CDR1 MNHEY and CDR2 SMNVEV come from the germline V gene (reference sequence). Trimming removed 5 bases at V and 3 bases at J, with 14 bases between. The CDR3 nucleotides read TGTGCCAGCAGTACGTCACAGGGACCCAATCAGCCCCAGCATTTT. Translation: CASSTSQGPNQPQHF.

The CDR3, as DNA: TGTGCCAGCAGCACCCAGACAGCCAGCTCTGGGGCCAACGTCCTGACTTTC. Translation gives CASSTQTASSGANVLTF. The chain uses TRBV9 and TRBJ2-6; a weak D match, TRBD1 (5 bases). The CDR3 is 17 amino acids. The V gene lost 4 bases and the J gene lost 0 bases, with 14 bases spanning the gap. CDR1 is SGDLS and CDR2 is YYNGEE in the germline V gene.

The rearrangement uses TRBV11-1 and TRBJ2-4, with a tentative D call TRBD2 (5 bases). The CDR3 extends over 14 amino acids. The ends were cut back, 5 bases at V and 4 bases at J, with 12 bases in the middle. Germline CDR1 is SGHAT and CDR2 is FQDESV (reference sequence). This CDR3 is CASSHRTGKNIQYF. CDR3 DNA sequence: TGTGCCAGCAGCCATCGGACGGGGAAAAACATTCAGTACTTC.

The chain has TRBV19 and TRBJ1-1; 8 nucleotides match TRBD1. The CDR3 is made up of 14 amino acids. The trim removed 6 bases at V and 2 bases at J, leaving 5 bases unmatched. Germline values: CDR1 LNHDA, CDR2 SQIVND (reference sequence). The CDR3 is CASSLDRGNTEAFF. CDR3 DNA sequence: TGTGCCAGTAGCCTCGACAGGGGTAACACTGAAGCTTTCTTT.

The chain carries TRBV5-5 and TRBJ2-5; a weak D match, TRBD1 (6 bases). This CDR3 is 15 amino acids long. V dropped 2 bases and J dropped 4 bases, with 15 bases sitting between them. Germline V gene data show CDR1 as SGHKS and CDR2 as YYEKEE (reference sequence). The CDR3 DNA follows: TGTGCCAGCAGCTTAGCACCACAGGGTGGAGAGACCCAGTACTTC. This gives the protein CASSLAPQGGETQYF.

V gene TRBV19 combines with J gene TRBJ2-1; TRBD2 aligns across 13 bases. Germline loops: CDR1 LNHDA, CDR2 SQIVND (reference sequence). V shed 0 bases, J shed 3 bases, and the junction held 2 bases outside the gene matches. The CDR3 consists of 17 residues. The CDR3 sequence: CASSIEGTSGNYNEQFF. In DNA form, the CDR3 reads TGTGCCAGTAGTATAGAGGGGACTAGCGGGAACTACAATGAGCAGTTCTTC.

The CDR3 here is CASSLGRVASKDGYTF. The CDR3 DNA reads as TGCGCCAGCAGCCTTGGGAGGGTAGCTTCGAAGGATGGCTACACCTTC. The chain has TRBV5-1 and TRBJ1-2; the D is unclear. This CDR3 comprises 16 residues. Germline loops: CDR1 SGHRS, CDR2 YFSETQ. V was clipped by 4 bases and J by 6 bases, with 22 bases between them.

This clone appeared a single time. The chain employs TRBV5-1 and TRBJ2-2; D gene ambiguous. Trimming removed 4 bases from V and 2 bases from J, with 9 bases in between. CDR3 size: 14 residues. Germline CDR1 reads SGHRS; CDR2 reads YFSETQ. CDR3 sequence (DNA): TGCGCCAGCAGCGGGCAGGCCAACACCGGGGAGCTGTTTTTT. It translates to CASSGQANTGELFF. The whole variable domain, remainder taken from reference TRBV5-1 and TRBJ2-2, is KAGVTQTPRYLIKTRGQQVTLSCSPISGHRSVSWYQQTPGQGLQFLFEYFSETQRNKGNFPGRFSGRQFSNSRSEMNVSTLELGDSALYLCASSGQANTGELFFGEGSRLTVL.

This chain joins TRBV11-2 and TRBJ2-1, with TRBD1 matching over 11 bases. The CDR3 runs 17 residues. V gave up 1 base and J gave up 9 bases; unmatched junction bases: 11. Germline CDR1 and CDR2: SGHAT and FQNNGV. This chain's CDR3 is CASSLVGGTGGVSEQFF. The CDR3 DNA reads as TGTGCCAGCAGCTTAGTTGGGGGGACAGGGGGTGTAAGTGAGCAGTTCTTC. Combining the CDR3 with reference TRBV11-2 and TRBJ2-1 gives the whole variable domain EAGVAQSPRYKIIEKRQSVAFWCNPISGHATLYWYQQILGQGPKLLIQFQNNGVVDDSQLPKDRFSAERLKGVDSTLKIQPAKLEDSAVYLCASSLVGGTGGVSEQFFGPGTRLTVL.

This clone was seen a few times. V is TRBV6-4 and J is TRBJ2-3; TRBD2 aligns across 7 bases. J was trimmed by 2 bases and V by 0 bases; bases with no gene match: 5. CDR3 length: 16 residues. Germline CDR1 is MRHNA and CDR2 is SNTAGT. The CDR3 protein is CASSDSGAGDTDTQYF. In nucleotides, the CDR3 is TGTGCCAGCAGTGACTCCGGGGCGGGGGACACAGATACGCAGTATTTT.